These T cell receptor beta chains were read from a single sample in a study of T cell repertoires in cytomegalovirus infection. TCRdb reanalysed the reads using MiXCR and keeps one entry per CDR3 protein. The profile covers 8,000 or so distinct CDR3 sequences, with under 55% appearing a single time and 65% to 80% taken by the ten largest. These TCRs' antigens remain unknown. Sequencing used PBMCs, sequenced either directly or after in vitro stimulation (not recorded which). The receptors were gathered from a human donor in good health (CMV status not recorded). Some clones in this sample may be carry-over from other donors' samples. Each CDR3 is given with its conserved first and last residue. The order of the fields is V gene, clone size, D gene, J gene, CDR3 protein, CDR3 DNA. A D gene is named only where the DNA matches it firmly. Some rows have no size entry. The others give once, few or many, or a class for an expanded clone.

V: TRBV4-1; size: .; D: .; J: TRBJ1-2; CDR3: CASSPRDWETYGYTF; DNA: TGCGCCAGCAGCCCCCGGGACTGGGAGACCTATGGCTACACCTTC
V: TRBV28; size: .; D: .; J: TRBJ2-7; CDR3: CASSVPTASWYEQYF; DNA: TGTGCCAGCAGTGTCCCGACTGCTTCCTGGTACGAGCAGTACTTC
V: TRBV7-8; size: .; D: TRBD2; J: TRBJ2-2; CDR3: CASSLDPPGLALTGELFF; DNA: TGTGCCAGCAGCCTAGACCCTCCGGGACTAGCCCTGACCGGGGAGCTGTTTTTT
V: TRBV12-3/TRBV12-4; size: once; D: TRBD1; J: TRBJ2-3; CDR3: CASSPGTVDTQYF; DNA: TGTGCCAGCAGTCCCGGGACAGTCGATACGCAGTATTTT
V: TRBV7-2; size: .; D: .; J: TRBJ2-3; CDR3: CASSSARVKGTDTQSF; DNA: TGTGCCAGCAGCTCAGCCCGGGTTAAAGGCACAGATACGCAGTCTTTT
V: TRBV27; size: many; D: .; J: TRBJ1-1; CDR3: CASSFDVGTEAFF; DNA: TGTGCCAGCAGTTTCGATGTGGGCACTGAAGCTTTCTTT
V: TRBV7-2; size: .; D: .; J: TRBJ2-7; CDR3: CASSLTAVSSYEQYF; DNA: TGTGCCAGCAGCTTAACAGCTGTTAGCTCCTACGAGCAGTACTTC
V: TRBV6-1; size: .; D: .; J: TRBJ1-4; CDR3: CASSPIPTGEDEKLFF; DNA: TGTGCCAGCAGTCCGATCCCGACAGGCGAGGACGAAAAACTGTTTTTT
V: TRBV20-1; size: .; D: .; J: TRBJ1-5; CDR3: CVASIPAVYSNQPQHF; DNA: TGCGTTGCCAGTATCCCAGCGGTGTATAGCAATCAGCCCCAGCATTTT
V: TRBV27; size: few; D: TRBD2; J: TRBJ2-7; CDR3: CASSWGGRSYEQYF; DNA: TGTGCCAGCAGTTGGGGGGGTCGATCCTACGAGCAGTACTTC
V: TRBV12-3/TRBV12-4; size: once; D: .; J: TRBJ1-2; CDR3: CASSLGQNYGYTF; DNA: TGTGCCAGCAGTTTGGGGCAGAACTATGGCTACACCTTC
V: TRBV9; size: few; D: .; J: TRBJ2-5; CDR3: CASSVEGRETQYF; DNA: TGTGCCAGCAGCGTAGAGGGGAGAGAGACCCAGTACTTC
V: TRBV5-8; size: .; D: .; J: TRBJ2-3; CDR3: CASSLGGANTDTQYF; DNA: TGTGCCAGCAGCTTGGGTGGGGCTAACACAGATACGCAGTATTTT
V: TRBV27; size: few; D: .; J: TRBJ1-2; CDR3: CASSSNQGHNYGYTF; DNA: TGTGCCAGCAGTTCTAATCAGGGGCATAACTATGGCTACACCTTC
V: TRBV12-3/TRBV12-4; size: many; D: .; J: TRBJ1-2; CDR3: CASSFAGSNYGYTF; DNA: TGTGCCAGCAGTTTTGCGGGCTCTAACTATGGCTACACCTTC
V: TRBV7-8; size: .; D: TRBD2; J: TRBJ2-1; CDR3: CASSALAGTSGEQFF; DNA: TGTGCCAGCAGCGCCCTAGCGGGGACCTCCGGGGAGCAGTTCTTC
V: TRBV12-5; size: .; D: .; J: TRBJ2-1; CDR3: CDSGWLSVIGAVPYNEQFF; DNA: TGTGATAGTGGTTGGTTATCGGTAATAGGGGCCGTCCCCTACAATGAGCAGTTCTTC
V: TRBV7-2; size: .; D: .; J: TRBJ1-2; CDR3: CAIGLGDVTTTGLGSGYTF; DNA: TGTGCCATCGGCTTAGGGGACGTCACTACTACAGGGTTGGGTAGTGGCTACACCTTC
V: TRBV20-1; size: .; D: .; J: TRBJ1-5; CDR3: CSSAIPVQASHQPQHF; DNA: TGCAGTTCAGCTATTCCGGTACAAGCAAGCCATCAGCCCCAGCATTTT
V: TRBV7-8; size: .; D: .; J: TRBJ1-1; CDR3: CATRGGARTEAFF; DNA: TGTGCCACCAGAGGGGGGGCGAGGACTGAAGCTTTCTTT
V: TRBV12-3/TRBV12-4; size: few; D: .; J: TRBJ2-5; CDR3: CASSFSQNTQYF; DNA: TGTGCCAGCAGTTTTAGTCAGAACACCCAGTACTTC
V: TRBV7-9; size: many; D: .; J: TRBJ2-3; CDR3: CASSLKRNSGASTDTQYF; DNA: TGTGCCAGCAGCTTAAAAAGGAATTCGGGGGCCTCCACAGATACGCAGTATTTT
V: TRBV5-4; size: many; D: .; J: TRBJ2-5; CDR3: CASSPEGRGQETQYF; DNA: TGTGCCAGCAGCCCCGAGGGGCGGGGTCAAGAGACCCAGTACTTC
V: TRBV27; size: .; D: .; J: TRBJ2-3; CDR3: CASRSGPGDTHYF; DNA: TGTGCCAGCAGGTCTGGGCCCGGGGATACGCATTATTTT
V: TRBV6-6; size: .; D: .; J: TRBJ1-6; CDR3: CASSYLINSPLHF; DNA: TGTGCCAGCAGTTACTTAATTAATTCACCCCTCCACTTT
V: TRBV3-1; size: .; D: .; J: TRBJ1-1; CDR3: CASSRGTMNTEAFF; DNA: TGTGCCAGCAGCCGTGGAACCATGAACACTGAAGCTTTCTTT
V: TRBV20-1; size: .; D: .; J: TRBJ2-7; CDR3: CSAREIRGQYF; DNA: TGCAGTGCTAGAGAGATCCGGGGGCAGTACTTC
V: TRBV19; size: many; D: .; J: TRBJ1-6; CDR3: CARSMGTDSSYNSPLHF; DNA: TGTGCCAGAAGCATGGGGACGGATAGCTCCTATAATTCACCCCTCCACTTT
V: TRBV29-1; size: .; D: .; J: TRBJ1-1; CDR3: CSVVWNTEAFF; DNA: TGCAGCGTTGTGTGGAACACTGAAGCTTTCTTT
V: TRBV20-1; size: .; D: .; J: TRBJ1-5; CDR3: CGAREHRGNQPQHF; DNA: TGCGGGGCCAGGGAACATAGGGGCAATCAGCCCCAGCATTTT
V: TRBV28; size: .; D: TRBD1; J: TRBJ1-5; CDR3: CASSLRQGEDQPQHF; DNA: TGTGCCAGCAGTTTAAGACAGGGTGAGGATCAGCCCCAGCATTTT
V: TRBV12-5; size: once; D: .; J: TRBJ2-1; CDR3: CASGLVSVIVSVPYNEQLF; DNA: TGTGCTAGTGGTTTGGTATCGGTAATAGTGTCCGTACCCTACAATGAGCAGTTGTTC
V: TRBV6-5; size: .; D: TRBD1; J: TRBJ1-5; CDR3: CSTGLRQGTNQPQNF; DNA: TGTTCCACAGGACTCAGACAGGGGACCAATCAGCCCCAGAATTTT
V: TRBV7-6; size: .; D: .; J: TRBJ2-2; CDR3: CAWSLGTGTWELFF; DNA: TGTGCCTGGAGCTTAGGGACGGGCACCTGGGAGCTGTTTTTT
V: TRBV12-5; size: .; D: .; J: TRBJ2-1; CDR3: CATGVLSVIGAVPYNEQFF; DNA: TGTGCTACTGGTGTGTTATCGGTAATAGGGGCCGTCCCCTACAATGAGCAGTTCTTC
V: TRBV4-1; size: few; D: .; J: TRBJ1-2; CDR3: CASSQGPREQLYGYTF; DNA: TGCGCCAGCAGCCAAGGCCCCCGGGAACAGCTCTATGGCTACACCTTC
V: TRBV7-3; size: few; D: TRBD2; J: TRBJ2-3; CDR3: CASSSQGLAGGLGTQYF; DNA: TGTGCCAGCAGCTCACAGGGACTAGCGGGGGGTCTAGGTACGCAGTATTTT
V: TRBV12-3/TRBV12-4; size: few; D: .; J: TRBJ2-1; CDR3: CASAVRDRSYNEQFF; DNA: TGTGCCAGTGCTGTGCGGGACAGATCCTACAATGAGCAGTTCTTC
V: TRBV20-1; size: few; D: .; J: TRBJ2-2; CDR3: CSARPISGTRNTGELFF; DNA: TGCAGTGCTAGACCTATTTCCGGGACCCGGAACACCGGGGAGCTGTTTTTT
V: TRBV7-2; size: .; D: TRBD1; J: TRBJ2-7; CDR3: CASGQGLLYEQYF; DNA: TGTGCCAGTGGACAGGGATTACTCTACGAGCAGTACTTC
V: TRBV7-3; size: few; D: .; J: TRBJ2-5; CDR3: CASSLSPEGTQYF; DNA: TGTGCCAGCAGCTTAAGCCCTGAGGGGACCCAGTACTTC
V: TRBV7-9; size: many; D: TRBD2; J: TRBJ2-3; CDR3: CASSLGGTTSTDTQYF; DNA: TGTGCCAGCAGCTTAGGCGGGACTACTAGCACAGATACGCAGTATTTT
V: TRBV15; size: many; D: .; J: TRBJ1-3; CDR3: CATSREGIGDNTIYF; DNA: TGTGCCACCAGCAGAGAAGGGATCGGAGATAACACCATATATTTT
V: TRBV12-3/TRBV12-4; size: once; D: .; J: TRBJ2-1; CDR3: CARCSLSLLGGERSYNETFF; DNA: TGTGCCAGGTGCTCCCTAAGCCTCCTTGGTGGAGAAAGGTCCTACAATGAGACGTTCTTC
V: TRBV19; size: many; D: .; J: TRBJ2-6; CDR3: CASSSSRQGDSGANVLTF; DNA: TGTGCCAGTAGTAGCTCTCGGCAGGGAGACTCTGGGGCCAACGTCCTGACTTTC
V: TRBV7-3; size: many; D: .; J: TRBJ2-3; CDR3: CASSLTGGVLDTQYF; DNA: TGTGCCAGCAGCTTAACCGGCGGGGTGTTAGATACGCAGTATTTT
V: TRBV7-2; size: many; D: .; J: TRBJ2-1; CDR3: CASSFKVLGGALSYNEQFF; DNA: TGTGCCAGCAGCTTTAAGGTTTTGGGGGGAGCGCTCTCATACAATGAGCAGTTCTTC
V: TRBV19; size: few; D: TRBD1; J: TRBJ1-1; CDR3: CASRRLAEQGATEAFF; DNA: TGTGCCAGTAGACGACTGGCGGAACAGGGGGCCACTGAAGCTTTCTTT
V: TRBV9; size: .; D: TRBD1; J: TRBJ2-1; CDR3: CSHIKHQGVYEVSPFF; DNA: TGTTCCCACATCAAACATCAGGGGGTCTATGAGGTATCGCCGTTCTTC